This T cell receptor beta chain was captured by sequencing in a study of CD8 T cells in Susac syndrome. Overall study results and limits: The study admitted that it had a relatively small number of individuals in its TCR sequencing and HLA analysis.

Worth noting for this clonotype: Its specificity is not known.

This CDR3 is built from 11 residues. Trimming cost V 2 bases and J 11 bases, with 9 bases left between them. From germline, CDR1 is ENHRY and CDR2 SYGVKD. Sequencing of TCR beta, carried out with a high-throughput approach, was applied to CD8+ and CD4+ T cells from the blood. The study used treatment-naive patients who had stable or active relapsing-remitting disease as multiple sclerosis controls. Reverse transcription used roughly 0.5 to 1 ug RNA and random hexamers. TCRdb itself ran the immunoSEQ multiplex PCR reads through MiXCR, one entry per CDR3 protein. The table has fewer than 300,000 distinct CDR3 sequences, around 84% seen once.

Source material: CD8+ T cells from PBMCs. The clonotype was recovered from a human donor with multiple sclerosis. The chain is built from TRBV10-3 and TRBJ1-1, with D tentatively TRBD1 (5 bases). Here the CDR3 DNA reads TGTGCCATCAGTGAGCCCTCAGGGGCTTTCTTT. Its protein is CAISEPSGAFF.